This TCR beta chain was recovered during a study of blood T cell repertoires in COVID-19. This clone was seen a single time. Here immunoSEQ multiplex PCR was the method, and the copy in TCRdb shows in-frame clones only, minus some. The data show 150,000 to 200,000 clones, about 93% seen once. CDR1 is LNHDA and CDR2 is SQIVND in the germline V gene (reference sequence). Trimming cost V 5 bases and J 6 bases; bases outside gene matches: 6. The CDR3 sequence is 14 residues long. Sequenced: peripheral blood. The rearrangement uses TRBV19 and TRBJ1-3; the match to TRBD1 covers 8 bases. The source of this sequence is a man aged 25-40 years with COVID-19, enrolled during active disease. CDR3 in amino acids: CASSLGQGENTIYF. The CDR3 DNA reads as TGTGCCAGTAGTCTTGGACAGGGTGAAAACACCATATATTTT.